The 19 T cell receptor beta chains given below trace back to one sample, sequenced in a study of T cell responses to AZD1222 COVID-19 vaccine (dated by TCRdb to 2020 to 2022). Receptors were amplified or captured by the immunoSEQ multiplex PCR assay. TCRdb mirrors the immuneACCESS table, restricted to in-frame sequences. Some clones are absent from its copies; in checked studies, under half trace to an unresolved V gene, and the reason for the others is unknown. The sample table shows about 150,000 clones, and more than 85% are seen once. More than 3% of the sample is held by the ten biggest clonotypes. Reading the label with the study, this specimen's time point is: about 28 days (+/-7) after the second vaccine dose. This sample comprised peripheral blood, obtained 28 days after the second AZD1222 dose. These receptors all come from an adult who received the AZD1222 COVID-19 vaccine.

V is TRBV27 and J is TRBJ1-4, with TRBD1 identical over 7 bases. V shed 3 bases, J shed 5 bases, and the junction held 3 bases outside the gene matches. Per the germline V gene, CDR1 is MNHEY and CDR2 is SMNVEV (reference sequence). CDR3 size: 14 residues. The CDR3 sequence is CASSFRGINEKLFF. CDR3 in DNA: TGTGCCAGCAGTTTCAGGGGGATAAATGAAAAACTGTTTTTT.

The rearrangement links TRBV19 to TRBJ2-2; maybe TRBD2 (5 bases). Germline V gene data show CDR1 as LNHDA and CDR2 as SQIVND (reference sequence). Trimming cost V 5 bases and J 3 bases, with 10 bases left between them. The CDR3 is 14 residues long. CDR3 protein: CASSAQLDTGELFF. The CDR3 coding sequence is TGTGCCAGTAGTGCCCAACTAGACACCGGGGAGCTGTTTTTT.

V gene TRBV6-5 combines with J gene TRBJ2-7, with 11 bases fitting TRBD2. This CDR3 spans 15 amino acids. V was clipped by 2 bases and J by 7 bases; unmatched bases: 7. Per the germline V gene, CDR1 is MNHEY and CDR2 is SVGAGI. In nucleotides, the CDR3 is TGTGCCAGCAGTTACGCACTAGCGGGAGTGGGGGAGCAGTACTTC. Residues: CASSYALAGVGEQYF.

The chain combines TRBV19 with TRBJ2-3; D gene uncertain. The CDR3 has 14 amino acids. V lost 1 base and J 2 bases, leaving 7 bases between the germline ends. Germline V lookup: CDR1 LNHDA, CDR2 SQIVND (reference sequence). The CDR3 DNA is TGTGCCAGTAGTATAGCGAGAGCCACAGATACGCAGTATTTT. The encoded protein is CASSIARATDTQYF.

The J gene is TRBJ2-1, the V gene TRBV7-8, with unresolved D. The CDR3 runs 12 residues. V was pared by 5 bases and J by 2 bases, with 4 bases between. Germline CDR1 and CDR2: SGHVS and FQNEAQ. CDR3 nucleotide sequence: TGTGCCAGCAGCCGAACCTACAATGAGCAGTTCTTC. Amino acid sequence: CASSRTYNEQFF. The full variable domain, in which reference TRBV7-8 and TRBJ2-1 provide the parts outside the CDR3, is GAGVSQSPRYKVAKRGQDVALRCDPISGHVSLFWYQQALGQGPEFLTYFQNEAQLDKSGLPSDRFFAERPEGSVSTLKIQRTQQEDSAVYLCASSRTYNEQFFGPGTRLTVL.

The rearrangement uses TRBV4-1 and TRBJ2-7; 10 bases agree with TRBD2. CDR3 size: 15 residues. The V segment lost 2 bases and the J segment 4 bases; nucleotides outside the gene matches: 5. CDR1 MGHRA and CDR2 YSYEKL come from the germline V gene. The chain's CDR3 is CASSQPSGRRYEQYF. DNA for the CDR3: TGCGCCAGCAGCCAACCTAGCGGGAGACGATACGAGCAGTACTTC.

The chain joins TRBV7-2 to TRBJ2-2; 10 nucleotides align to TRBD2. The CDR3 has 17 residues. The V segment lost 1 base and the J segment 4 bases; nucleotides outside the gene matches: 6. Germline values: CDR1 SGHTA, CDR2 FQGNSA. DNA for the CDR3: TGTGCCAGCAGCTTAGATTCTAGCGGGAGTGTCACCGGGGAGCTGTTTTTT. Translation: CASSLDSSGSVTGELFF.

The chain recombines TRBV18 with TRBJ2-3, with 7 bases fitting TRBD2. Germline lookup yields CDR1 KGHSH and CDR2 LQKENI. The J segment lost 3 bases and the V segment lost 3 bases, leaving 6 bases of the junction unmatched. The CDR3 contains 15 residues. CDR3 DNA: TGTGCCAGCTCACCGGGACTAACCGAGACAGATACGCAGTATTTT. It translates to CASSPGLTETDTQYF.

The gene calls are TRBV5-1 and TRBJ2-7; TRBD2 matches at 7 bases. V gave up 0 bases and J gave up 6 bases; unmatched junction bases: 9. The CDR3 sequence is 15 residues long. From germline, CDR1 is SGHRS and CDR2 YFSETQ. The CDR3 reads CASSLVGGYIREQYF. CDR3 DNA sequence: TGCGCCAGCAGCTTGGTGGGAGGGTATATACGCGAGCAGTACTTC.

The chain recombines TRBV5-1 with TRBJ2-3; D may match TRBD1 or TRBD2 (6 bases each). Germline V CDR1 and CDR2: SGHRS, YFSETQ. CDR3 length: 16 residues. The ends were cut back, 4 bases at V and 7 bases at J, with 22 bases in the middle. This CDR3 is CASSTIGGSLSYTQYF. CDR3 nucleotides: TGCGCCAGCAGCACCATCGGGGGCAGCCTGTCATATACGCAGTATTTT.

The chain uses TRBV11-3 and TRBJ1-5, with D unclear. Germline CDR1 reads SGHNT; CDR2 reads YENEEA. The CDR3 runs to 15 residues. Trimming removed 0 bases at V and 3 bases at J, with 9 bases between. The CDR3 loop is CASSLDGRANQPQHF. DNA for the CDR3: TGTGCCAGCAGCTTAGATGGGAGGGCCAATCAGCCCCAGCATTTT.

The rearrangement joins TRBV7-9 to TRBJ2-2; D might be TRBD1 (5 bases). With 5 bases removed from V and 0 bases from J, the gap between germline ends came to 10 bases. Per germline, CDR1 SEHNR and CDR2 FQNEAQ (reference sequence). The CDR3 covers 15 residues. CDR3 DNA: TGTGCCAGCAGCCGCGGACAAACGAACACCGGGGAGCTGTTTTTT. Its translation is CASSRGQTNTGELFF. The complete variable domain, with remaining parts taken from reference TRBV7-9 and TRBJ2-2, reads DTGVSQNPRHKITKRGQNVTFRCDPISEHNRLYWYRQTLGQGPEFLTYFQNEAQLEKSRLLSDRFSAERPKGSFSTLEIQRTEQGDSAMYLCASSRGQTNTGELFFGEGSRLTVL.

The chain links TRBV3-1 (or the pseudogene TRBV3-2) to TRBJ2-5; 8 nucleotides align to TRBD2. Per the germline V gene, CDR1 is LGHDT and CDR2 is YNNKEL (reference sequence). The CDR3 consists of 14 residues. V gave up 5 bases and J gave up 4 bases; unmatched junction bases: 6. The chain's CDR3 is CASSNSGAGETQYF. The CDR3 coding sequence is TGTGCCAGCAGCAATAGCGGGGCCGGAGAGACCCAGTACTTC.

V and J are TRBV2 and TRBJ2-7; D gene ambiguous. CDR1 and CDR2 from the germline V gene are SNHLY and FYNNEI. The CDR3 runs 12 residues. Trimming took off 7 bases at V and 5 bases at J, with 12 bases between the two ends. CDR3 region: CASIGYIDEQYF. CDR3 in DNA: TGTGCCAGCATTGGGTACATAGACGAGCAGTACTTC. Variable domain in full (rest from reference TRBV2 and TRBJ2-7): EPEVTQTPSHQVTQMGQEVILRCVPISNHLYFYWYRQILGQKVEFLVSFYNNEISEKSEIFDDQFSVERPDGSNFTLKIRSTKLEDSAMYFCASIGYIDEQYFGPGTRLTVT.

Remarks on this clone: This specimen includes other DNA sequences encoding the same CDR3. V and J are TRBV7-9 and TRBJ2-1, with TRBD1 matching 7 bases. The CDR3 spans 15 residues. Germline V gene sequence: CDR1 SEHNR, CDR2 FQNEAQ (reference sequence). V lost 1 base and J lost 2; bases outside the gene matches: 2. The CDR3 spells CASSLGQGAYNEQFF. The CDR3 nucleotides read TGTGCCAGCAGCTTAGGACAGGGCGCCTACAATGAGCAGTTCTTC.

The chain recombines TRBV29-1 with TRBJ2-7, with 7 bases fitting TRBD1. Germline V CDR1 and CDR2: SQVTM, ANQGSEA. The J segment lost 6 bases and the V segment lost 3 bases, leaving 14 bases of the junction unmatched. The CDR3 sequence is 15 residues long. Written as DNA, the CDR3 is TGCAGCGTTGATGACCCGACAGGGCAATGGGGCGAGCAGTACTTC. It is translated as CSVDDPTGQWGEQYF.

The rearrangement uses TRBV19 and TRBJ2-7; D unresolved. With 6 bases removed from V and 4 bases from J, the gap between germline ends came to 19 bases. This CDR3 comprises 15 residues. Germline V gene sequence: CDR1 LNHDA, CDR2 SQIVND (reference sequence). CDR3 region: CASRTSPNNLYEQYF. Here the CDR3 DNA reads TGTGCCAGTAGGACCTCCCCCAACAACCTATACGAGCAGTACTTC.

This clone was counted once. This chain joins TRBV7-2 and TRBJ2-3; 9 bases align to TRBD1. Per the germline V gene, CDR1 is SGHTA and CDR2 is FQGNSA. The length of the CDR3 is 15 residues. V shed 1 base and J 7 bases; nucleotides not matched to a gene: 6. Here the CDR3 reads CASSLGGQGFNTQYF. DNA of the CDR3: TGTGCCAGCAGCTTAGGGGGACAGGGCTTTAATACGCAGTATTTT.

The chain carries TRBV29-1 and TRBJ2-2, with 9 bases fitting TRBD1. Germline lookup yields CDR1 SQVTM and CDR2 ANQGSEA. V lost 6 bases, J lost 4 bases, and 6 bases stayed unmatched. This CDR3 has 14 residues. The CDR3 nucleotides read TGCAGCGTACGACAGGGGGTTGGCACCGGGGAGCTGTTTTTT. As protein: CSVRQGVGTGELFF.